This T cell receptor (beta chain) was identified in a study of shared clonotypes between healthy human individuals. V lost 6 bases to trimming and J lost 3 bases; unmatched junction nucleotides: 4. The CDR3 is 15 amino acids. Germline V lookup: CDR1 SGHTA, CDR2 FQGTGA. Sequenced by immunoSEQ multiplex PCR; TCRdb stores in-frame clones only, minus some. In the table there are about 610,000 clones, around 97% of which are singletons. CD4+ cell separation produced CD45RA+ naive and CD45RA-negative memory subsets. This sequence joins TRBV7-3 and TRBJ2-1; 11 bases align to TRBD2. The sample consisted of naive CD4+ T cells sorted from blood. The subset here: CD45RA+ positively selected. The sequence derives from a woman aged 25 to 45 in good health. This chain's CDR3 is CASSSSGRSYNEQFF. DNA of the CDR3: TGTGCCAGCAGTTCTAGCGGGAGGAGCTACAATGAGCAGTTCTTC.